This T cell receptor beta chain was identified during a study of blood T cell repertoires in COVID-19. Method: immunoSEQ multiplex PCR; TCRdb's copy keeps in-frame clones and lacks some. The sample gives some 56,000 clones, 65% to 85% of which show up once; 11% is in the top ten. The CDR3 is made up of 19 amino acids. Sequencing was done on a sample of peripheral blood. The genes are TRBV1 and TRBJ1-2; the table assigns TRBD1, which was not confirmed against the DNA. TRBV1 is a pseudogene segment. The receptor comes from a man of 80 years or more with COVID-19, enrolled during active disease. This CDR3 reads CTSSQVLTGTSGPNYGYTF. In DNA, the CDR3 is TGCACCAGCAGCCAAGTCCTAACAGGGACATCAGGGCCTAACTATGGCTACACCTTC.